These T cell receptor beta chains were read from a single sample in a study of blood T cell repertoires in COVID-19. TCRdb's copy holds only in-frame clones and misses some; the assay was immunoSEQ multiplex PCR. The sample lists 140,000 or so clones, 85% occurring once. The sequenced sample consisted of PBMCs or T cells enriched from blood (not recorded which). The receptors come from a woman in her thirties or forties who had recovered from COVID-19. Each CDR3 is given with its conserved first and last residue.

CDR3 protein,V gene,J gene
CASRAGQGEPGEQFF,TRBV5-1,TRBJ2-1
CASSSTPQPSLVYGYTF,TRBV5-1,TRBJ1-2
CASSPGNYGYTF,TRBV6-5,TRBJ1-2
CASSQDRGAPSYEQYF,TRBV14,TRBJ2-7
CAWSDAQTSPYYEQYF,TRBV30,TRBJ2-7
CASTESGTGELFF,TRBV11-3,TRBJ2-2
CASSLSGQGAYEQYF,TRBV28,TRBJ2-7
CASSQGPKDLAGVPYEQYF,TRBV4-2,TRBJ2-7
CASSLSGSSYNEQFF,TRBV5-1,TRBJ2-1
CASTQSQGLYGYTF,TRBV28,TRBJ1-2
CASSGRTSGGDNTDTQYF,TRBV2,TRBJ2-3
CASSHGGASSYNSPLHF,TRBV5-1,TRBJ1-6
CASSKRGTYEQYF,TRBV4-1,TRBJ2-7
CASSPALAPGNTIYF,TRBV18,TRBJ1-3
CASSSQGNTEAFF,TRBV5-1,TRBJ1-1
CSASSGLQAPEAFF,TRBV20-1,TRBJ1-1
CAWKGDMNTEAFF,TRBV30,TRBJ1-1
CASSPGGFNTEAFF,TRBV9,TRBJ1-1
CASSLEQGASYEQYF,TRBV7-6,TRBJ2-7
CASSLASGGADTQYF,TRBV5-1,TRBJ2-3
CASSPGQGALDTQYF,TRBV18,TRBJ2-3
CASSSGGTEAFF,TRBV7-8,TRBJ1-1
CASSSFSSGNTIYF,TRBV7-8,TRBJ1-3
CASSFNNSPLHF,TRBV27,TRBJ1-6
CASSLLLAGALGTGELFF,TRBV7-6,TRBJ2-2
CASSLSRGGGLDTQYF,TRBV11-3,TRBJ2-3
CASSLYRGDSYEQYF,TRBV4-1,TRBJ2-7
CASSWSLNTEAFF,TRBV27,TRBJ1-1
CASSQDGARGSARGYTF,TRBV4-1,TRBJ1-2
CASSQNTGELFF,TRBV19,TRBJ2-2
CAISESAGFYEQYF,TRBV10-3,TRBJ2-7
CASSVTGGAGETQYF,TRBV9,TRBJ2-5
CSVARGGTEAFF,TRBV29-1,TRBJ1-1
CASSPPLGGPEQYF,TRBV18,TRBJ2-7
CASSIKRRNSNQPQHF,TRBV19,TRBJ1-5
CASSESGNTGELFF,TRBV10-2,TRBJ2-2
CASSLGLAGGRRYNEQFF,TRBV4-1,TRBJ2-1
CTSSPTGATFYGYTF,TRBV1,TRBJ1-2
CASSYRVQETQYF,TRBV7-2,TRBJ2-5
CASSLEPVEDTEAFF,TRBV7-9,TRBJ1-1
CASSPRGEGTEAFF,TRBV18,TRBJ1-1
CASSVGADYTGNTIYF,TRBV9,TRBJ1-3
CASEGGGDTEKLFF,TRBV2,TRBJ1-4
CASSPYPGQGQETQYF,TRBV7-4,TRBJ2-5
CASSFFRANEQFF,TRBV6-2/TRBV6-3,TRBJ2-1
CASSIFRDSDNTIYF,TRBV19,TRBJ1-3
CASSQLRLAVNEQFF,TRBV4-1,TRBJ2-1
CSAPLGGTGELFF,TRBV29-1,TRBJ2-2
CASSLHRGTYEQYF,TRBV6-2/TRBV6-3,TRBJ2-7